The 8 T cell receptor beta chains below were found in one sample sequenced in a study of T-cell reconstitution after alpha-beta-depleted transplantation in children. As it was prepared, the TCRbeta library received unique molecular identifiers. TCRdb itself ran the PCR reads through MiXCR, one entry per CDR3 protein. The table includes hundreds of thousands of distinct CDR3 sequences, around 25% detected once. Sequences were derived from PBMCs, mostly from graft donor cells, sampled 360 days after TCRalphabeta/CD19-depleted stem cell transplant. Every receptor here comes from a female patient aged 2 to 10 who had a stem cell transplant for congenital amegakaryocytic thrombocytopenia, so the T cells may come from the graft donor.

The chain links TRBV5-1 to TRBJ2-7; TRBD1 agrees at 8 bases. Per germline, CDR1 SGHRS and CDR2 YFSETQ. V was clipped by 2 bases and J by 2 bases; unmatched bases: 6. The CDR3 length is 15 residues. This CDR3 reads CASSLRGQVTYEQYF. CDR3 DNA: TGCGCCAGCAGCTTACGGGGACAGGTAACCTACGAGCAGTACTTC.

The DNA of the CDR3 is TGCAGTGCTAGAGATCCTCTAGCGGGAGGGCCGAACACCGGGGAGCTGTTTTTT. This sequence encodes CSARDPLAGGPNTGELFF. This chain uses TRBV20-1 with TRBJ2-2; 12 bases are shared with TRBD2. The CDR3 extends over 18 amino acids. Trimming at V came to 0 bases and at J to 0 bases, leaving 5 bases not matched to a gene. Germline lookup yields CDR1 DFQATT and CDR2 SNEGSKA (reference sequence).

This clonotype was counted only a few times. The rearrangement joins TRBV21-1 to TRBJ2-7; the DNA was not used to check the table's D call, TRBD1. TRBV21-1 counts as a pseudogene. The CDR3 loop spans 17 amino acids. This chain's CDR3 is CASSKAIGTGLYYEQYF. CDR3 sequence (DNA): TGTGCCAGCAGCAAAGCGATTGGGACAGGGTTGTACTACGAGCAGTACTTC.

The J gene is TRBJ1-1, the V gene TRBV28; D remains unclear. Germline V gene data show CDR1 as MDHEN and CDR2 as SYDVKM. This CDR3 region has 17 residues. Trimming took off 3 bases at V and 0 bases at J, with 17 bases between the two ends. This CDR3 is CASSFSGSHNMNTEAFF. In nucleotides, the CDR3 is TGTGCCAGCAGTTTTTCTGGCAGCCACAACATGAACACTGAAGCTTTCTTT.

This clonotype occurred many times. V usage is TRBV10-3 and J usage is TRBJ2-3; weak D call: TRBD2 (5 bases). This CDR3 has 14 residues. The V gene's germline CDR1 is ENHRY and CDR2 SYGVKD. V lost 1 base, J lost 4 bases, and 9 bases lay in between. The CDR3 reads CAISEWLAPDTQYF. Here the CDR3 DNA reads TGTGCCATCAGTGAGTGGCTAGCACCAGATACGCAGTATTTT.

V and J are TRBV20-1 and TRBJ1-5; D is unclear. Germline-derived CDR1 and CDR2 are DFQATT and SNEGSKA (reference sequence). This CDR3 has 14 amino acids. The V gene lost 3 bases and the J gene lost 0 bases, with 9 bases spanning the gap. The CDR3 nucleotides are TGCAGTGCTAGGGACGGTCTTAGCAATCAGCCCCAGCATTTT. It is translated as CSARDGLSNQPQHF.

This clonotype has just a few counts. The chain couples TRBV4-1 to TRBJ1-2; a possible D gene is TRBD1 (6 bases). Trimming took off 4 bases at V and 8 bases at J, with 20 bases between the two ends. Germline CDR1 is MGHRA and CDR2 is YSYEKL. There are 15 residues in the CDR3. CDR3 coding DNA: TGCGCCAGCAGCCTAAAAGTGCAGGGGTTGATGGGCTACACCTTC. Translated: CASSLKVQGLMGYTF.

The rearrangement links TRBV2 to TRBJ1-3; tentatively, D is TRBD1 (5 bases). The germline CDR1 and CDR2 sequences are SNHLY and FYNNEI. There are 16 residues in the CDR3. V was clipped by 8 bases and J by 7 bases, with 24 bases between them. The CDR3 nucleotides are TGTGCCAGCCGTAAACCCATAGAGGGGACGGGTAACACCATATATTTT. Its translation: CASRKPIEGTGNTIYF.